The sequence of this TCR beta chain was determined in a study of response to subunit inactivated influenza vaccine. Notes on the study in general: A suggestion made by the authors is that each seasonal influenza vaccination recruits few new T cells.

A remark on this clonotype: What it binds is unknown.

TCRdb recomputed calls from the RT-PCR reads with MiXCR, one row per CDR3 protein. The table lists under 850,000 distinct CDR3 sequences, roughly 18% of them singletons. The CDR3 extends over 14 amino acids. With 3 bases removed from V and 1 base from J, the gap between germline ends came to 10 bases. Germline-derived CDR1 and CDR2 are SGHRS and YFSETQ. The V and J genes are TRBV5-1 and TRBJ1-2; D call uncertain. Source: PBMCs from blood, taken less than 6 days after vaccination. This TCR was recovered from a middle-aged man who received an inactivated influenza vaccine. Here the CDR3 DNA reads TGCGCCAGCAGCTACCGCTCGGATAACTATGGCTACACCTTC. Amino acid sequence: CASSYRSDNYGYTF.